A single sample gave rise to the 18 T cell receptor beta chains below, sequenced in a study of radiotherapy plus CTLA-4 blockade in lung cancer. The method was immunoSEQ multiplex PCR; TCRdb's version includes in-frame clones alone and lacks a portion of them. The data show about 80,000 clones, approximately 80% seen once. The sample in question was peripheral blood, obtained from a patient treated with radiotherapy plus ipilimumab. The receptors were sampled from a human donor with non-small cell lung cancer who had stable disease on radiotherapy plus ipilimumab.

The chain joins TRBV27 to TRBJ2-7; D remains ambiguous. The CDR3 is 15 residues long. V was cut by 0 bases and J by 0 bases, with 9 bases left in between. The germline CDR1 and CDR2 sequences are MNHEY and SMNVEV (reference sequence). CDR3 region: CASSLSRRSSYEQYF. The CDR3 region has the DNA TGTGCCAGCAGTTTATCGAGGCGGTCCTCCTACGAGCAGTACTTC.

This clone was picked up one time. V and J are TRBV9 and TRBJ1-1; 9 bases line up with TRBD1. The V gene's germline CDR1 is SGDLS and CDR2 YYNGEE. There are 15 residues in the CDR3. Trimming removed 3 bases from V and 1 base from J; junction bases left unmatched: 4. Written as DNA, the CDR3 is TGTGCCAGCAGCGCTACGACAGGGGGGAACACTGAAGCTTTCTTT. This codes for CASSATTGGNTEAFF. The whole variable domain, filled in from reference TRBV9 and TRBJ1-1, reads DSGVTQTPKHLITATGQRVTLRCSPRSGDLSVYWYQQSLDQGLQFLIQYYNGEERAKGNILERFSAQQFPDLHSELNLSSLELGDSALYFCASSATTGGNTEAFFGQGTRLTVV.

The chain recombines TRBV7-9 with TRBJ1-6; TRBD1 is a possible D gene (5 bases). Per the germline V gene, CDR1 is SEHNR and CDR2 is FQNEAQ (reference sequence). Trimming stripped 5 bases from V and 6 bases from J, with 11 bases between. The CDR3 runs to 14 residues. As DNA, the CDR3 is TGTGCCAGCAGCCGGGACGGGCTTAATTCACCCCTCCACTTT. Translated: CASSRDGLNSPLHF.

The genes are TRBV19 and TRBJ1-2; D uncertain. Germline-derived CDR1 and CDR2 are LNHDA and SQIVND (reference sequence). This CDR3 comprises 14 residues. The V end lost 4 bases, the J end lost 5 bases, and 14 bases lay between the germline ends. The CDR3 loop reads CASSRTASWYGYTF. The CDR3 nucleotides read TGTGCCAGTAGTAGGACCGCCAGCTGGTATGGCTACACCTTC.

This clone was seen more than once but under ten times. This rearrangement joins TRBV28 to TRBJ1-1; 10 bases line up with TRBD1. The germline V gene encodes CDR1 MDHEN and CDR2 SYDVKM. V trimming: 6 bases; J trimming: 5 bases; junction bases outside the gene matches: 9. The CDR3 covers 15 residues. CDR3 loop: CASRLGDRGRTEAFF. The CDR3 DNA reads as TGTGCCAGCAGGCTGGGGGACAGGGGACGAACTGAAGCTTTCTTT.

The CDR3 spells CASSPSEGNNQPQHF. The CDR3 region has the DNA TGTGCCAGCAGCCCGTCGGAAGGTAACAATCAGCCCCAGCATTTT. This chain connects TRBV9 to TRBJ1-5, with D unclear. Per the germline V gene, CDR1 is SGDLS and CDR2 is YYNGEE. Trimming left V 4 bases short and J 3 bases short, with 14 bases between. The CDR3 sequence is 15 residues long.

This clone was counted only a few times. V and J are TRBV10-3 and TRBJ2-7, with TRBD2 identical over 9 bases. CDR3 length equals 13 residues. V was pared by 4 bases and J by 6 bases, with 4 bases of the junction left unmatched. Germline V CDR1 and CDR2: ENHRY, SYGVKD. CDR3 loop: CAISVSGRGEQYF. In DNA, the CDR3 is TGTGCCATCAGTGTTAGCGGGAGAGGCGAGCAGTACTTC.

The chain has TRBV4-1 and TRBJ2-7, with TRBD2 as a possible D gene (5 bases). Germline V gene data show CDR1 as MGHRA and CDR2 as YSYEKL. This CDR3 has 17 amino acids. V gave up 0 bases and J gave up 3 bases, with 18 bases separating them. The CDR3 DNA reads as TGCGCCAGCAGCCAAGATGAGGGAGCCGGAACGCTCTACGAGCAGTACTTC. Residues: CASSQDEGAGTLYEQYF.

The J gene is TRBJ2-3, the V gene TRBV6-5, with D possibly TRBD2 on 7 matching bases. Trimming removed 2 bases from V and 6 bases from J, with 12 bases in between. In germline, CDR1 is MNHEY, CDR2 SVGAGI. This CDR3 contains 14 residues. CDR3 residues: CASSYGGAGDTQYF. In DNA, the CDR3 is TGTGCCAGCAGTTACGGGGGGGCGGGTGATACGCAGTATTTT.

The chain is built from TRBV7-8 and TRBJ2-7; 8 positions agree with TRBD2. V gave up 0 bases and J gave up 3 bases; unmatched junction bases: 4. The CDR3 is 15 residues long. Germline lookup yields CDR1 SGHVS and CDR2 FQNEAQ. The DNA of the CDR3 is TGTGCCAGCAGCTTAGCTAGCGGGGCCTACTACGAGCAGTACTTC. Protein sequence: CASSLASGAYYEQYF.

The V call is TRBV2, the J call TRBJ1-2; perhaps TRBD1 as D (6 bases). CDR3 length: 18 residues. The V end was cut by 2 bases, the J end by 4 bases, with 23 bases between. Germline V gene lookup returns CDR1 SNHLY and CDR2 FYNNEI. In nucleotides, the CDR3 is TGTGCCAGCAGTGAATCCCGGGGGGCCACCCTCAACCCCTATGGCTACACCTTC. Residues: CASSESRGATLNPYGYTF.

This clone was picked up one time. The chain joins TRBV10-1 to TRBJ2-1; weak D call: TRBD2 (6 bases). Germline V gene lookup returns CDR1 WNHNN and CDR2 SYGVQD (reference sequence). The CDR3 length is 16 residues. V was pared by 0 bases and J by 2 bases, with 11 bases between. Here the CDR3 reads CASSESSLAPYNEQFF. DNA of the CDR3: TGCGCCAGCAGTGAGTCGAGCCTAGCGCCCTACAATGAGCAGTTCTTC.

The table lists this clone with a count of one. The chain combines TRBV5-1 with TRBJ1-5; no clear D gene. The V end was cut by 0 bases, the J end by 3 bases, with 4 bases between. The CDR3 is 13 residues long. The germline CDR1 and CDR2 sequences are SGHRS and YFSETQ. The chain's CDR3 is CASSLALNQPQHF. The CDR3 DNA sequence: TGCGCCAGCAGCTTGGCACTCAATCAGCCCCAGCATTTT.

The chain carries TRBV19 and TRBJ2-1; 9 bases are a match to TRBD2. The CDR3 loop spans 15 amino acids. The germline V gene encodes CDR1 LNHDA and CDR2 SQIVND (reference sequence). J lost 13 bases, V lost 3 bases, and 13 bases had no gene match. CDR3 sequence: CASSIWDSSGSAQFF. The CDR3 region has the DNA TGTGCCAGTAGTATCTGGGACAGTAGCGGGAGTGCACAGTTCTTC.

The rearrangement joins TRBV5-1 to TRBJ2-3; TRBD2 is a possible D gene (6 bases). Germline lookup yields CDR1 SGHRS and CDR2 YFSETQ. The germline V and J ends were trimmed by 5 bases and 6 bases, with 10 bases remaining between them. CDR3 size: 12 residues. DNA for the CDR3: TGCGCCAGCAGGGTACGGGGGGATACGCAGTATTTT. The encoded protein is CASRVRGDTQYF.

This rearrangement joins TRBV10-1 to TRBJ2-3; no definite D call. The CDR3 sequence is 14 residues long. Trimming removed 7 bases at V and 1 base at J, with 12 bases between. Germline V gene data show CDR1 as WNHNN and CDR2 as SYGVQD (reference sequence). In nucleotides, the CDR3 is TGCGCCAGCAACCGCCAGGAGTGCACAGATACGCAGTATTTT. This gives the protein CASNRQECTDTQYF.

The chain couples TRBV12-5 to TRBJ2-1, with D perhaps TRBD2 (6 bases). This CDR3 region has 14 residues. V gave up 6 bases and J gave up 1 base, with 10 bases separating them. Germline V gives CDR1 LGHNT, CDR2 FRNRAP. The CDR3 DNA reads as TGTGCTAGTGGCCCCGGGGGTTCCTACAATGAGCAGTTCTTC. Translation gives CASGPGGSYNEQFF.

The chain recombines TRBV18 with TRBJ2-1; weak D call: TRBD1 (5 bases). Germline-derived CDR1 and CDR2 are KGHSH and LQKENI. The ends were cut back, 4 bases at V and 0 bases at J, with 10 bases in the middle. The CDR3 is 15 residues long. The CDR3 is CASSRRQSSYNEQFF. The CDR3 nucleotides read TGTGCCAGCTCACGTCGACAGAGCTCCTACAATGAGCAGTTCTTC.